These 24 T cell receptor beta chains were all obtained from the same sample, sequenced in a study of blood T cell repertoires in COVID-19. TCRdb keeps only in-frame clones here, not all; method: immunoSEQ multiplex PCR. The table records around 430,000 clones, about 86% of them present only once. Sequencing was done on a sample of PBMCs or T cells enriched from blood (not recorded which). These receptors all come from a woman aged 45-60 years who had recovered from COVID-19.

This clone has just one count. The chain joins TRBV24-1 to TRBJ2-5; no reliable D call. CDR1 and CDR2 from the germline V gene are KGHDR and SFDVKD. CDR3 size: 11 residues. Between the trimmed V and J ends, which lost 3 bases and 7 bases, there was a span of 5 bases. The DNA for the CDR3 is TGTGCCACCAGTGATACGGGGACCCAGTACTTC. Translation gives CATSDTGTQYF.

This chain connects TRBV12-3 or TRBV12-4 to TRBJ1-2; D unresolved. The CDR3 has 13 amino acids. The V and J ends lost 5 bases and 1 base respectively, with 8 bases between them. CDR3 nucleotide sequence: TGTGCCAGCAGTGTCCAAATTAACTATGGCTACACCTTC. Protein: CASSVQINYGYTF.

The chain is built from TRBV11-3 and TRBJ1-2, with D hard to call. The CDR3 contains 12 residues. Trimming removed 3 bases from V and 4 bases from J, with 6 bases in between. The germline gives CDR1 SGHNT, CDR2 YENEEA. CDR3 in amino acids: CASSFWLYGYTF. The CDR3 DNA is TGTGCCAGCAGCTTTTGGCTCTATGGCTACACCTTC.

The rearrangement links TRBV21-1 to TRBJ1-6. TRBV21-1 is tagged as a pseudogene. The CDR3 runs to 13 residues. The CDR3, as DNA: TGTGCCAGCAGCACCGACGGACTCGGACCCCTCCACTTT. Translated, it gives CASSTDGLGPLHF.

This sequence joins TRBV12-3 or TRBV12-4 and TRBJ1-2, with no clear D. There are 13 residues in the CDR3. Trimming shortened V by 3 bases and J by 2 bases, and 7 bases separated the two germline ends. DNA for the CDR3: TGTGCCAGCAGTTTTAACTACAACTATGGCTACACCTTC. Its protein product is CASSFNYNYGYTF.

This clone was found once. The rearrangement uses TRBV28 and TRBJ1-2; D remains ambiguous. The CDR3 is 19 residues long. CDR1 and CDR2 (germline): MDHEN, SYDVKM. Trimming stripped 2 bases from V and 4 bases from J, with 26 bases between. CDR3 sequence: CASSLPRGREETFVYGYTF. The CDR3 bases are TGTGCCAGCAGTTTACCCAGAGGACGGGAAGAAACGTTTGTCTATGGCTACACCTTC.

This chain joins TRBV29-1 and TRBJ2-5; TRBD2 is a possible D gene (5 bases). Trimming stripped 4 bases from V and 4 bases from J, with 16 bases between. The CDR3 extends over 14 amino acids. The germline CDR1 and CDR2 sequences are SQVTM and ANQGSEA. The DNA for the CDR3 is TGCAGCGTTGGAGGAGGAAGTAATGGAGAGACCCAGTACTTC. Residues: CSVGGGSNGETQYF.

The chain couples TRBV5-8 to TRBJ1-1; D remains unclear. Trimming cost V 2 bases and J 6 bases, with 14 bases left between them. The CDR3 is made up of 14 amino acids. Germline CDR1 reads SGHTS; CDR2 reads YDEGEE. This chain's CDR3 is CASSFGGIKAEAFF. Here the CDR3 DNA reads TGTGCCAGCAGCTTTGGAGGGATTAAGGCTGAAGCTTTCTTT.

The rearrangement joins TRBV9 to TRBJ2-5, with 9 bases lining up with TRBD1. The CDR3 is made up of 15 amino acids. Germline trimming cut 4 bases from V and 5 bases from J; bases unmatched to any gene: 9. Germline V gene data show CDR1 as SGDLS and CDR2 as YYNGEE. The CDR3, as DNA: TGTGCCAGCAGCACTGGGACAGGGAGAGCCGAGACCCAGTACTTC. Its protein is CASSTGTGRAETQYF.

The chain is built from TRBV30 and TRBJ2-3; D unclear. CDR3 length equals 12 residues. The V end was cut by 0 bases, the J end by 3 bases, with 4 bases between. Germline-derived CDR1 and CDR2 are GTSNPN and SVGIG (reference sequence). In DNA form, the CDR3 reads TGTGCCTGGAGTGTGGCTACAGATACGCAGTATTTT. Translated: CAWSVATDTQYF.

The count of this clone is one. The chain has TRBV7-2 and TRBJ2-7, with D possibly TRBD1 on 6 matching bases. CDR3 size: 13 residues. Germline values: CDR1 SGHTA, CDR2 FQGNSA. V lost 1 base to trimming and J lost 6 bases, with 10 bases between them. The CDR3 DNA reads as TGTGCCAGCAGCTTAGTAGGGGGTGGCGAGCAGTACTTC. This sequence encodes CASSLVGGGEQYF.

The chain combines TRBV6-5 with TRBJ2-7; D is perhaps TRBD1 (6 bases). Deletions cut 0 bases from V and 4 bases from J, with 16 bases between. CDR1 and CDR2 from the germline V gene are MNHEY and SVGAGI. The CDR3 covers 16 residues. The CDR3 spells CASSYSWAGVSYEQYF. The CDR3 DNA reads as TGTGCCAGCAGTTACTCGTGGGCAGGGGTTAGTTACGAGCAGTACTTC.

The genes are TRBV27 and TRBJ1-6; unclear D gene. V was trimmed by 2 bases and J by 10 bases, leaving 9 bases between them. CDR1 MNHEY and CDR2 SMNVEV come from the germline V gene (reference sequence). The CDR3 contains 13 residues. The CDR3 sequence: CASSLGSMSPLHF. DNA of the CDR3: TGTGCCAGCAGTTTAGGCTCAATGTCACCCCTCCACTTT.

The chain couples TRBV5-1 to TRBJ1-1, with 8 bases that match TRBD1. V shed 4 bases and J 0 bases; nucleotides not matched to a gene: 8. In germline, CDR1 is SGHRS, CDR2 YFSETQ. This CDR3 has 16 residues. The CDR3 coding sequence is TGCGCCAGCAGCGCAACCGGACAGGGTCTGAACACTGAAGCTTTCTTT. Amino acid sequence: CASSATGQGLNTEAFF.

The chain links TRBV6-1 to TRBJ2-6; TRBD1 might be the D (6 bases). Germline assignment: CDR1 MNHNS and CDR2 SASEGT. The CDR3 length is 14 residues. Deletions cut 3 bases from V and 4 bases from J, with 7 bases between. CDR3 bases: TGTGCCAGCAGTGAGGGGGCGGGGGCCAACGTCCTGACTTTC. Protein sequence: CASSEGAGANVLTF.

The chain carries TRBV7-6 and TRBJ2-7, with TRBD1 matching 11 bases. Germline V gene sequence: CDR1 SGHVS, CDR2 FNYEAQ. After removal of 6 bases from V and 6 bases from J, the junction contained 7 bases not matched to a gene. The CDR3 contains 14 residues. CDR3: CASSQAGQGAEQYF. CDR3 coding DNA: TGTGCCAGCAGTCAAGCAGGACAGGGGGCCGAGCAGTACTTC.

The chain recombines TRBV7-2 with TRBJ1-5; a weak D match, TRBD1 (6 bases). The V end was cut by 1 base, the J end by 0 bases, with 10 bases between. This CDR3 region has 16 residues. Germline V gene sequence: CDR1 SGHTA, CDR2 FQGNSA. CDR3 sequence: CASSLGTAYSNQPQHF. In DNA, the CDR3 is TGTGCCAGCAGCTTAGGGACAGCTTATAGCAATCAGCCCCAGCATTTT.

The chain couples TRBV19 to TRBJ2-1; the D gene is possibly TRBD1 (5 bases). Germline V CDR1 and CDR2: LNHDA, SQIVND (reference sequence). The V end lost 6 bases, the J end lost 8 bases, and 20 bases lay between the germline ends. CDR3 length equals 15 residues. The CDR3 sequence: CASSLLTASNDEQFF. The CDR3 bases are TGTGCCAGTAGCCTTCTGACAGCGTCGAACGATGAGCAGTTCTTC.

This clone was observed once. The CDR3 bases are TGTGCCAGCAGGACGGACATAAGTGGCTACACCTTC. Translating it yields CASRTDISGYTF. This chain joins TRBV2 and TRBJ1-2; perhaps TRBD1 as D (5 bases). The CDR3 extends over 12 amino acids. Germline V CDR1 and CDR2: SNHLY, FYNNEI. With 6 bases removed from V and 7 bases from J, the gap between germline ends came to 12 bases.

CDR3 in amino acids: CASSLGSSGGPDTQYF. The CDR3 DNA is TGTGCCAGCAGCTTAGGGTCCAGCGGGGGGCCAGATACGCAGTATTTT. The rearrangement joins TRBV7-8 to TRBJ2-3, with 9 bases aligning to TRBD2. The V and J ends lost 1 base and 4 bases, in that order; junction bases with no gene match: 6. The CDR3 loop spans 16 amino acids. From germline, CDR1 is SGHVS and CDR2 FQNEAQ.

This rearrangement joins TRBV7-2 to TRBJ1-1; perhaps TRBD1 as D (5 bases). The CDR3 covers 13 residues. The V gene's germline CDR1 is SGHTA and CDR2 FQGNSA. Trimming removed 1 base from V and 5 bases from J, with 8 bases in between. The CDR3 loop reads CASSLEGITEAFF. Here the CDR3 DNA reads TGTGCCAGCAGCTTAGAGGGGATTACTGAAGCTTTCTTT.

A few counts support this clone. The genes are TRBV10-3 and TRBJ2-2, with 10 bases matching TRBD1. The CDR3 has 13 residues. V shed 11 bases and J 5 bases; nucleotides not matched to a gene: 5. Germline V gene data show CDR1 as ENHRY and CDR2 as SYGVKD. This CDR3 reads CAAGTGETGELFF. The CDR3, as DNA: TGTGCCGCCGGGACAGGGGAGACCGGGGAGCTGTTTTTT.

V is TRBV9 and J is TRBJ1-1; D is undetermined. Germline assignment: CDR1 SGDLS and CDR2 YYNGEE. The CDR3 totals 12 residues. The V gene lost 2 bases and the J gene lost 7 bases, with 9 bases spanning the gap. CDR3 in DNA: TGTGCCAGCAGCGTTACGGGGATTGAAGCTTTCTTT. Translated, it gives CASSVTGIEAFF.

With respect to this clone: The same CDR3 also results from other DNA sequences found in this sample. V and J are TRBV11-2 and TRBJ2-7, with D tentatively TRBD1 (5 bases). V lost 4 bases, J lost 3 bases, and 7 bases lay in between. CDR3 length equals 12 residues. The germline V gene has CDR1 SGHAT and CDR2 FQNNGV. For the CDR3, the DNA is TGTGCCAGCAGCTCCCAGGGCTACGAGCAGTACTTC. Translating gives CASSSQGYEQYF.